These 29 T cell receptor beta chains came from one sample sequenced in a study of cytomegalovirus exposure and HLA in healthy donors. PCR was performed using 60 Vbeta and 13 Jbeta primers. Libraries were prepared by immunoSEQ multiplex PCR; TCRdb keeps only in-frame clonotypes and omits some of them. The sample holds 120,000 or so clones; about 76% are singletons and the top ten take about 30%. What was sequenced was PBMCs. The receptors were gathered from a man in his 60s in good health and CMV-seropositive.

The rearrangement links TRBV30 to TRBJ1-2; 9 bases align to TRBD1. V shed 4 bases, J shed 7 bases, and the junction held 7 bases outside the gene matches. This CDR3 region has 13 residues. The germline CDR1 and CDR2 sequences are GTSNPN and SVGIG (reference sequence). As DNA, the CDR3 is TGTGCCTGGACCCGACAGGGGGGAAGTGGCTACACCTTC. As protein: CAWTRQGGSGYTF.

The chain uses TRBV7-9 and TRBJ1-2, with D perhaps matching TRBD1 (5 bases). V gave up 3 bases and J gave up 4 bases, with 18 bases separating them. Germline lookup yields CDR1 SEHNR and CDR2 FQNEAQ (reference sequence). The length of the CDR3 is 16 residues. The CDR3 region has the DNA TGTGCCAGCAGCTTCGGGTCGGGGGGATTGGCCTATGGCTACACCTTC. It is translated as CASSFGSGGLAYGYTF.

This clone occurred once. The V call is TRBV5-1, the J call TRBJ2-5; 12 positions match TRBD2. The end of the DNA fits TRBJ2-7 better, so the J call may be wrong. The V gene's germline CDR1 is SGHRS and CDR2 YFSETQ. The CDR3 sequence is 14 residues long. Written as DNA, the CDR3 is TGCGCCAGCAGCTCGACTAGCGGGAGTCGCGAGCAGTACTTC. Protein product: CASSSTSGSREQYF.

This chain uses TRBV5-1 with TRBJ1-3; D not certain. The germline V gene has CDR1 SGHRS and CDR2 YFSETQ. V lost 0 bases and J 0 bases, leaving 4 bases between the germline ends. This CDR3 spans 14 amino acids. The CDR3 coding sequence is TGCGCCAGCAGCTTGGAAGCCTCTGGAAACACCATATATTTT. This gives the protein CASSLEASGNTIYF.

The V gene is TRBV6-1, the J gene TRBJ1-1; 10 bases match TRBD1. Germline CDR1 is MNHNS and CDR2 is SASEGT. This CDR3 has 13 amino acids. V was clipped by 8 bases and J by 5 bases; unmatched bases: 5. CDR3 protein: CASRRDRGTEAFF. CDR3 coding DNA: TGTGCCAGCCGCCGGGACAGGGGTACTGAAGCTTTCTTT.

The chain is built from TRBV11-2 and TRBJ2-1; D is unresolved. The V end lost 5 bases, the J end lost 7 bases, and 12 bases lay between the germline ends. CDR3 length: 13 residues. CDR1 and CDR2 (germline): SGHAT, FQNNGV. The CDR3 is CASSPLGRNEQFF. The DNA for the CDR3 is TGTGCCAGCAGCCCCCTAGGTCGTAATGAGCAGTTCTTC.

CDR3 in DNA: TGTGCCAGCAGCTTAGATTTAGCCCATGAAAAACTGTTTTTT. Translating gives CASSLDLAHEKLFF. The V gene is TRBV11-2, the J gene TRBJ1-4; D not certain. Germline lookup yields CDR1 SGHAT and CDR2 FQNNGV. V lost 0 bases to trimming and J lost 6 bases, with 8 bases between them. There are 14 residues in the CDR3. Together with reference TRBV11-2 and TRBJ1-4, the CDR3 gives the full variable domain: EAGVAQSPRYKIIEKRQSVAFWCNPISGHATLYWYQQILGQGPKLLIQFQNNGVVDDSQLPKDRFSAERLKGVDSTLKIQPAKLEDSAVYLCASSLDLAHEKLFFGSGTQLSVL.

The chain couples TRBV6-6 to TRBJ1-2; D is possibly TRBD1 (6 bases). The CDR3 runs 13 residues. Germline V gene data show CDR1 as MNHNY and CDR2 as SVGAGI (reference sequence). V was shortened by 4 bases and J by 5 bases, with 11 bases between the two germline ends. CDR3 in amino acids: CASSSPGAYGYTF. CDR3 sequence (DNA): TGTGCCAGCAGTTCCCCAGGGGCTTATGGCTACACCTTC.

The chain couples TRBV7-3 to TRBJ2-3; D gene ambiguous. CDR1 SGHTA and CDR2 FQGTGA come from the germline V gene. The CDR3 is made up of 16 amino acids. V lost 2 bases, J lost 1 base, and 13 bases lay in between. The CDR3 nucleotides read TGTGCCAGCAGCTTATCGGTTGGCGGTCGCACAGATACGCAGTATTTT. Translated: CASSLSVGGRTDTQYF.

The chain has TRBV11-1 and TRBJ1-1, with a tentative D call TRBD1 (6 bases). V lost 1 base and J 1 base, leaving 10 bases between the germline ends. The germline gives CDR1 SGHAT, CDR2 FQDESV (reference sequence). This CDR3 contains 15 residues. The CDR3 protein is CASSLEGHGNTEAFF. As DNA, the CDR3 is TGTGCCAGCAGCTTAGAGGGACATGGGAACACTGAAGCTTTCTTT.

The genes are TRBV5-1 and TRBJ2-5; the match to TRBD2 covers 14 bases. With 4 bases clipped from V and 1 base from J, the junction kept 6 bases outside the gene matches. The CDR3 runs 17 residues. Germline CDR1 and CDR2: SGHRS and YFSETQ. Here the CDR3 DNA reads TGCGCCAGCAGCCCGACTAGCGGGAGGGTTCGCCAAGAGACCCAGTACTTC. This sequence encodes CASSPTSGRVRQETQYF. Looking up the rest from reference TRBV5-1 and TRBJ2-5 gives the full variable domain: KAGVTQTPRYLIKTRGQQVTLSCSPISGHRSVSWYQQTPGQGLQFLFEYFSETQRNKGNFPGRFSGRQFSNSRSEMNVSTLELGDSALYLCASSPTSGRVRQETQYFGPGTRLLVL.

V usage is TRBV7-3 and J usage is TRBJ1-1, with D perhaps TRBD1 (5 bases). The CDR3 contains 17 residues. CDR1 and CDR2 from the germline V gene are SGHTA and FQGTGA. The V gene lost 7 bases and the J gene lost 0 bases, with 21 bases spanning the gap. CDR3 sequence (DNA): TGTGCCAGCACCCAAGGGGCGGCCGGATCGTTGAACACTGAAGCTTTCTTT. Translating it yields CASTQGAAGSLNTEAFF.

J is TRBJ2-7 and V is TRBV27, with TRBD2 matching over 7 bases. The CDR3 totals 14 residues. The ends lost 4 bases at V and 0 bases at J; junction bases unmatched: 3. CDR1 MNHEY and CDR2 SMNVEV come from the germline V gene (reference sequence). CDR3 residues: CASSYREASYEQYF. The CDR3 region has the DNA TGTGCCAGCAGTTACCGGGAGGCCTCCTACGAGCAGTACTTC.

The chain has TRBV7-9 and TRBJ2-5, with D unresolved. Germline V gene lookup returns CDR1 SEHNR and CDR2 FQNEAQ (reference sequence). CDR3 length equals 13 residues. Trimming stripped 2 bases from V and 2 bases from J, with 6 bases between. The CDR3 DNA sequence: TGTGCCAGCAGCTTACCAAATCAAGAGACCCAGTACTTC. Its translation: CASSLPNQETQYF.

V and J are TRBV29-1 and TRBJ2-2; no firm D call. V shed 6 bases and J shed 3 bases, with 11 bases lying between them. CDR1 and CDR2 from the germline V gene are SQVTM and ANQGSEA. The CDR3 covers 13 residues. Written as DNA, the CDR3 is TGCAGCGTCGACGACGGAGACACCGGGGAGCTGTTTTTT. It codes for CSVDDGDTGELFF.

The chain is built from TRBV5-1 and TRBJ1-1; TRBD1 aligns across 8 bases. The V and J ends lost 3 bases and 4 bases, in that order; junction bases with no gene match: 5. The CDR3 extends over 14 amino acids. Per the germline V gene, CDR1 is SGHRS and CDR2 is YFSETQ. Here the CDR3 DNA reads TGCGCCAGCAGCTCTGGACAGGGTAGCACTGAAGCTTTCTTT. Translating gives CASSSGQGSTEAFF. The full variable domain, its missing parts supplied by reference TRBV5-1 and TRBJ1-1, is KAGVTQTPRYLIKTRGQQVTLSCSPISGHRSVSWYQQTPGQGLQFLFEYFSETQRNKGNFPGRFSGRQFSNSRSEMNVSTLELGDSALYLCASSSGQGSTEAFFGQGTRLTVV.

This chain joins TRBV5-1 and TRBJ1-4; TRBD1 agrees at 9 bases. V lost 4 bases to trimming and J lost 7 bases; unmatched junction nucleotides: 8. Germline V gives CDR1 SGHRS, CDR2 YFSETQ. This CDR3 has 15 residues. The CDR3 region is CASSITGTGIEKLFF. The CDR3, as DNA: TGCGCCAGCAGCATAACCGGGACAGGGATTGAAAAACTGTTTTTT.

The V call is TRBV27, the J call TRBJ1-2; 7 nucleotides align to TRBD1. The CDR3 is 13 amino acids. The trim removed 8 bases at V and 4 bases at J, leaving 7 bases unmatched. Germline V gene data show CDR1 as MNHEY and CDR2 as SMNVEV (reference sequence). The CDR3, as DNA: TGTGCCAGCCGGAGGGGGCGCGGCTATGGCTACACCTTC. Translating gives CASRRGRGYGYTF.

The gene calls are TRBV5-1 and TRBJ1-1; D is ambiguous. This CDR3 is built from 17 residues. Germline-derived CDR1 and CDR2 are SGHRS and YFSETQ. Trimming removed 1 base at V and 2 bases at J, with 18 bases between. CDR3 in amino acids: CASSLKSAERVNTEAFF. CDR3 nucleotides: TGCGCCAGCAGCTTGAAATCAGCCGAGAGGGTTAACACTGAAGCTTTCTTT.

As DNA, the CDR3 is TGTGCCAGCAGTGATCAGGGGCAGGCTAATGAAAAACTGTTTTTT. It is translated as CASSDQGQANEKLFF. V is TRBV2 and J is TRBJ1-4; tentative D call: TRBD1 (6 bases). This CDR3 has 15 residues. Germline CDR1 reads SNHLY; CDR2 reads FYNNEI. Trimming left V 3 bases short and J 3 bases short, with 11 bases between. Drawing the rest from reference TRBV2 and TRBJ1-4, the complete variable domain is EPEVTQTPSHQVTQMGQEVILRCVPISNHLYFYWYRQILGQKVEFLVSFYNNEISEKSEIFDDQFSVERPDGSNFTLKIRSTKLEDSAMYFCASSDQGQANEKLFFGSGTQLSVL.

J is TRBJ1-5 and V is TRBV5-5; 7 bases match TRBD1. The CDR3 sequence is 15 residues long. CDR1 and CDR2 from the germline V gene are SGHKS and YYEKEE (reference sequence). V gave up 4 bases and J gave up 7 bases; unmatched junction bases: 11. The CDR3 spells CASSPQGEVQQPQHF. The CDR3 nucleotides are TGTGCCAGCAGCCCTCAGGGGGAGGTTCAGCAGCCCCAGCATTTT.

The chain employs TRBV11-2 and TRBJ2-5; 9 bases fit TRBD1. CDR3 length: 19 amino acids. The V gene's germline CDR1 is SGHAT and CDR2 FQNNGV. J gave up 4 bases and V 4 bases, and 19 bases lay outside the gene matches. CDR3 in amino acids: CASSSSGTGTGSFGETQYF. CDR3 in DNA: TGTGCCAGCAGCTCCTCCGGGACAGGGACTGGAAGTTTTGGAGAGACCCAGTACTTC.

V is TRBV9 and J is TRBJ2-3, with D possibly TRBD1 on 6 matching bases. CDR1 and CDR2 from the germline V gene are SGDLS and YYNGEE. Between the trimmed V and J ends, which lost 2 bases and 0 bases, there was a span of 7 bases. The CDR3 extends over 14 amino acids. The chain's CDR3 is CASSVGASTDTQYF. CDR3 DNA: TGTGCCAGCAGCGTGGGGGCTAGCACAGATACGCAGTATTTT.

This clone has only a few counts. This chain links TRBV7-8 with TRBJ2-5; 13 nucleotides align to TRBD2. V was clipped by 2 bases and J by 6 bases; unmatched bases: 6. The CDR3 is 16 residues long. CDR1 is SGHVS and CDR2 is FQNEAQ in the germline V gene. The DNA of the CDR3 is TGTGCCAGCAGCTTACCTGGACTAGCGGGAGTGAAGACCCAGTACTTC. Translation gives CASSLPGLAGVKTQYF.

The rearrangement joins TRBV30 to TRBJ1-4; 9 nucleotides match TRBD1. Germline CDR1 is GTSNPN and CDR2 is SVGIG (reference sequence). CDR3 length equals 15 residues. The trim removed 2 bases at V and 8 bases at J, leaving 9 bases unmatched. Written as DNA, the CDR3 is TGTGCCTGGAGTTTCCGGGACAGGGAGTTAGAAAAACTGTTTTTT. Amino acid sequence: CAWSFRDRELEKLFF.

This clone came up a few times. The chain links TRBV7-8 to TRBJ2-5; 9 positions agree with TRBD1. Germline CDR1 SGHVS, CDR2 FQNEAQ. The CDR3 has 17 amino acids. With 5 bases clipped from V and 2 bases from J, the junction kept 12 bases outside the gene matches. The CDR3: CASSRDRAAYNQETQYF. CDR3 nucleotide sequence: TGTGCCAGCAGCCGGGACAGGGCGGCGTACAATCAAGAGACCCAGTACTTC. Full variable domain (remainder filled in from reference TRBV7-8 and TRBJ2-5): GAGVSQSPRYKVAKRGQDVALRCDPISGHVSLFWYQQALGQGPEFLTYFQNEAQLDKSGLPSDRFFAERPEGSVSTLKIQRTQQEDSAVYLCASSRDRAAYNQETQYFGPGTRLLVL.

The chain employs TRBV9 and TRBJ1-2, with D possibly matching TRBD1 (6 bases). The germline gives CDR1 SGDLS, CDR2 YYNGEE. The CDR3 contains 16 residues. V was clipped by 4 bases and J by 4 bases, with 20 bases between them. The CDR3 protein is CASSSQGFSTLYGYTF. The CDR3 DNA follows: TGTGCCAGCAGCTCCCAGGGGTTTAGTACCCTCTATGGCTACACCTTC.

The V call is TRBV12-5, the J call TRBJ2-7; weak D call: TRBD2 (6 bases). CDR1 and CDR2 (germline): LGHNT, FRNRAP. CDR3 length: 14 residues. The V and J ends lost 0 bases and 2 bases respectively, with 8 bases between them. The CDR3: CASGLVGGTYEQYF. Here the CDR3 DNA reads TGTGCTAGTGGTTTGGTGGGGGGAACCTACGAGCAGTACTTC.

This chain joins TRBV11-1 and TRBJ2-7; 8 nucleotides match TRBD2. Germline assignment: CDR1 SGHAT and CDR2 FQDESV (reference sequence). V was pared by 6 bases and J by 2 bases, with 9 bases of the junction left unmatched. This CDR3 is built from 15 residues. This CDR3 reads CASRPSGLGTYEQYF. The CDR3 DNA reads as TGTGCCAGCAGACCTAGCGGGCTGGGAACCTACGAGCAGTACTTC. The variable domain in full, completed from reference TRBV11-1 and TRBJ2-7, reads EAEVAQSPRYKITEKSQAVAFWCDPISGHATLYWYRQILGQGPELLVQFQDESVVDDSQLPKDRFSAERLKGVDSTLKIQPAELGDSAMYLCASRPSGLGTYEQYFGPGTRLTVT.